This TCR beta chain was identified in a study of a mutant IDH1 vaccine in newly diagnosed glioma (dated by TCRdb to the early 2020s). Notes on the research overall: Patients received eight vaccinations in weeks 1, 3, 5, 7, 11, 15, 19 and 23, corresponding to visits V03 through V10. Vaccination started 4-6 weeks after radiotherapy alone, or was given together with temozolomide cycles in the groups whose treatment included chemotherapy. Of the roughly 34 treated patients, approximately 62% were male and approximately 38% were female, and the mean age was approximately 40 years. Prior to enrollment, patients had been given standard therapy consisting of radiotherapy alone, temozolomide alone, or radiochemotherapy with temozolomide, with the combination given to most patients. Peripheral blood was collected at six visits: V03 (baseline), V05, V07, V10, V12 and V13. For exploratory analyses, longitudinal TCRB deep sequencing was carried out in about two dozen treated patients wherever samples were available.

Libraries were built with the immunoSEQ multiplex PCR assay. The hsTCRB Kit was used according to the manufacturer's protocol to amplify rearranged TCR beta chain sequences. An Illumina MiSeq was used to sequence the TCRB libraries. Processing in the source paper ran as follows. Demultiplexing, trimming and gene mapping were performed with the kit vendor's proprietary platform. Imported from immuneACCESS, the table was reduced by TCRdb to in-frame sequences with V and J called. These copies leave out some clones; in studies compared against another copy, an unresolved V gene accounts for under half, and the cause of the remainder is not known. The DNA was the basis for D and trimming; V, J and clone size are from that table. The sample table shows about 67,000 clones, and approximately 84% are seen once. The biggest ten clones account for roughly 13% of the sample. The sample's time point label, decoded: week 23, last vaccination. Each vaccine dose was 300 ug of a 20-mer mutant IDH1 peptide in Montanide, given subcutaneously with topical imiquimod. The donors had newly diagnosed IDH1-mutant astrocytomas of WHO grade 3 or 4 that showed loss of nuclear ATRX. The samples were drawn from NOA16, a multicentre, single-arm, open-label phase I trial in Germany that tested a mutant IDH1 peptide vaccine in humans for the first time. The DNeasy Blood and Tissue Kit was used to extract genomic DNA from EDTA blood for TCRB sequencing.

Results and caveats for the whole study, not just this receptor: Selection of PBMC samples for TCRB deep sequencing was based on availability. Pseudoprogression seemed to be unrelated to changes in the top peripheral T cell clonotypes found by TCRB sequencing. The authors noted that analyses of patient blood samples could not be reproduced because of sample limitations. Across multiple MHC alleles, vaccine-induced immune responses were seen in about 93% of patients.

The germline V gene encodes CDR1 SGHVS and CDR2 FNYEAQ. The CDR3 runs 14 amino acids, cysteine and phenylalanine included. Left in the record is the CDR3 DNA by itself, 42 bases read in frame from the first base. At the junction V is shortened by 7 bases and J by 10 bases; bases outside the gene matches: 10. Only a few counts were recorded for this clone. Its target antigen remains unknown. No base quality values were provided; no much bigger clone lies one nucleotide off. The material sequenced was PBMCs, taken from a glioma patient whose treatment included an IDH1 peptide vaccine. The chain links TRBV7-6 with TRBJ2-2, with 9 bases in between that match TRBD2. The receptor was isolated from a man aged 18 to 30 with glioma. CDR3 region: CASTEGASGKELFF. In nucleotide form, the sequence is TGTGCCAGCACGGAAGGGGCTAGCGGGAAGGAGCTGTTTTTT.